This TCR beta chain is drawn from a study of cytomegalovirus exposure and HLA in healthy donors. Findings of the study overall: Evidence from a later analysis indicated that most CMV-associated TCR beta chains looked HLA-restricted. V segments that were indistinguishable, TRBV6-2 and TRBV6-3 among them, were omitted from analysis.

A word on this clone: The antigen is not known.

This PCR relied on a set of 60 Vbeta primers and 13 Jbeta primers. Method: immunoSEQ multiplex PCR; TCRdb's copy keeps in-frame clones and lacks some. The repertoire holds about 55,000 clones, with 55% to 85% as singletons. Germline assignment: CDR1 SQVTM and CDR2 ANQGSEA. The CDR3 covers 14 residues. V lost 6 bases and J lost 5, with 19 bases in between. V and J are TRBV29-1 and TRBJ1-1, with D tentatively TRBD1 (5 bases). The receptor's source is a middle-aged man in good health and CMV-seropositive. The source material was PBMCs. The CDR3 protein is CSVGGVGGWTEAFF. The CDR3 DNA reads TGCAGCGTGGGGGGGGTAGGAGGATGGACTGAAGCTTTCTTT.